This TCR beta chain was profiled in a study of long-term antiretroviral therapy in people with HIV. Survey-level immunoSEQ v3.0 assays were run. The assay was immunoSEQ multiplex PCR, and TCRdb's table has in-frame clones only and misses some. This table has tens of thousands of clones, roughly nine tenths appearing once. To note about this clone: Its target is not known.

The CDR3 sequence is 14 residues long. The germline V gene has CDR1 MDHEN and CDR2 SYDVKM. V dropped 7 bases and J dropped 5 bases, with 17 bases sitting between them. Study-level findings and limits: Sampling of blood ran from the mid-2000s to the late 2010s, and older ART regimens were possibly in use.

The genes are TRBV28 and TRBJ1-1; maybe TRBD1 (5 bases). Sequencing was performed on unsorted PBMCs, taken 0.1 years before starting antiretroviral therapy. The receptor was derived from a woman in her forties or fifties with HIV. CDR3 in amino acids: CASTAIMGVTEAFF. CDR3 DNA sequence: TGTGCCAGCACCGCCATCATGGGGGTAACTGAAGCTTTCTTT. Using reference TRBV28 and TRBJ1-1 for the parts outside the CDR3, the full variable domain is DVKVTQSSRYLVKRTGEKVFLECVQDMDHENMFWYRQDPGLGLRLIYFSYDVKMKEKGDIPEGYSVSREKKERFSLILESASTNQTSMYLCASTAIMGVTEAFFGQGTRLTVV.